These 30 T cell receptor beta chains came from one sample sequenced in a study of siplizumab effects on memory and regulatory T cells. TCRdb's copy holds only in-frame clones and misses some; the assay was immunoSEQ multiplex PCR. This table holds 100,000 or so clones, around 90% found once. The sequencing sample was made of non-Treg CD4+ T cells sorted from blood. The origin of the receptors is a human donor in good health.

This chain links TRBV6-5 with TRBJ2-5; the match to TRBD2 covers 8 bases. V lost 5 bases, J lost 9 bases, and 5 bases stayed unmatched. The CDR3 has 12 residues. The germline V gene has CDR1 MNHEY and CDR2 SVGAGI. The DNA of the CDR3 is TGTGCCAGCAGTCGCGGGGGGATGGCCCAGTACTTC. Translation: CASSRGGMAQYF.

The chain carries TRBV6-5 and TRBJ2-3; tentatively, D is TRBD2 (5 bases). The V end was cut by 6 bases, the J end by 2 bases, with 12 bases between. Germline V lookup: CDR1 MNHEY, CDR2 SVGAGI. This CDR3 contains 14 residues. This CDR3 is CASSLRTFTDTQYF. DNA of the CDR3: TGTGCCAGCAGCCTGCGGACTTTCACAGATACGCAGTATTTT.

The chain joins TRBV7-3 to TRBJ2-7; TRBD1 or TRBD2 may be the D gene (7 bases each). Germline V gene sequence: CDR1 SGHTA, CDR2 FQGTGA. The CDR3 spans 20 residues. Trimming cost V 5 bases and J 3 bases, with 32 bases left between them. The CDR3 DNA reads as TGTGCCAGCAGCCCCAGGGGGGGGTTCTGGCTACGCGGTTCTGGCTACGAGCAGTACTTC. Amino acids: CASSPRGGFWLRGSGYEQYF.

The V call is TRBV28, the J call TRBJ2-5; TRBD1 agrees at 9 bases. From germline, CDR1 is MDHEN and CDR2 SYDVKM. The CDR3 is 14 amino acids. V shed 7 bases and J 5 bases; nucleotides not matched to a gene: 8. CDR3 in DNA: TGTGCCAGCATGGAGAGAGACAGGGGGGAGACCCAGTACTTC. Its protein is CASMERDRGETQYF.

A single count supports this clone. The V call is TRBV29-1, the J call TRBJ2-5; TRBD2 matches 16 bases. The CDR3 runs to 14 residues. Germline V gives CDR1 SQVTM, CDR2 ANQGSEA. The V and J ends lost 6 bases and 9 bases, in that order; junction bases with no gene match: 7. The CDR3 is CSVGLAGGPSSQYF. DNA of the CDR3: TGCAGCGTGGGACTAGCGGGAGGGCCATCGTCCCAGTACTTC.

V and J are TRBV30 and TRBJ2-7, with D possibly being TRBD2 (7 bases). The CDR3 covers 15 residues. Trimming took off 3 bases at V and 7 bases at J, with 22 bases between the two ends. Germline loops: CDR1 GTSNPN, CDR2 SVGIG (reference sequence). CDR3 amino acids: CAWRQIAGPRGEQYF. The CDR3 DNA is TGTGCCTGGAGGCAAATAGCGGGCCCGAGGGGGGAGCAGTACTTC.

The gene calls are TRBV15 and TRBJ1-2, with D perhaps matching TRBD1 (6 bases). V lost 1 base and J lost 8, with 17 bases in between. The CDR3 has 15 amino acids. Germline CDR1 and CDR2: LNHNV and YYDKDF (reference sequence). CDR3 in DNA: TGTGCCACCAGCAGAGGGCAGGGGCTGTTAGTAGGCTACACCTTC. This codes for CATSRGQGLLVGYTF.

The CDR3 protein is CASSEVLYGYTF. The CDR3 bases are TGTGCCAGCTCAGAGGTTCTCTATGGCTACACCTTC. V usage is TRBV18 and J usage is TRBJ1-2; D gene uncertain. CDR3 length: 12 residues. Per germline, CDR1 KGHSH and CDR2 LQKENI. The ends were cut back, 5 bases at V and 4 bases at J, with 8 bases in the middle.

J is TRBJ2-2 and V is TRBV5-4; tentatively, D is TRBD1 (6 bases). Trimming shortened V by 4 bases and J by 3 bases, and 7 bases separated the two germline ends. The germline gives CDR1 SGHNT, CDR2 YYREEE (reference sequence). The CDR3 length is 13 residues. The CDR3 loop reads CASSGQHTGELFF. The CDR3 coding sequence is TGTGCCAGCAGCGGACAGCACACCGGGGAGCTGTTTTTT.

A single count supports this clone. The rearrangement uses TRBV28 and TRBJ1-1; a weak D match, TRBD1 (5 bases). CDR3 length equals 16 residues. The ends were cut back, 4 bases at V and 0 bases at J, with 15 bases in the middle. Germline assignment: CDR1 MDHEN and CDR2 SYDVKM. CDR3 amino acids: CASSSPRAPMNTEAFF. CDR3 sequence (DNA): TGTGCCAGCAGTTCCCCCAGGGCGCCCATGAACACTGAAGCTTTCTTT.

J is TRBJ2-5 and V is TRBV6-1; 11 nucleotides line up with TRBD1. J gave up 5 bases and V 7 bases, and 3 bases lay outside the gene matches. This CDR3 has 13 amino acids. Germline V CDR1 and CDR2: MNHNS, SASEGT. Here the CDR3 reads CASTGQGAETQYF. The CDR3 nucleotides read TGTGCCAGCACAGGACAGGGGGCTGAGACCCAGTACTTC.

V gene TRBV6-1 combines with J gene TRBJ1-1; D might be TRBD1 (5 bases). CDR1 is MNHNS, CDR2 SASEGT, per germline. CDR3 length equals 15 residues. The ends were cut back, 3 bases at V and 0 bases at J, with 11 bases in the middle. The CDR3 protein is CASSDPLGVNTEAFF. DNA for the CDR3: TGTGCCAGCAGTGACCCCTTAGGGGTGAACACTGAAGCTTTCTTT.

The chain uses TRBV2 and TRBJ2-2; D is perhaps TRBD1 (7 bases). The CDR3 length is 15 residues. With 4 bases removed from V and 4 bases from J, the gap between germline ends came to 13 bases. Germline V gene sequence: CDR1 SNHLY, CDR2 FYNNEI. The CDR3 nucleotides read TGTGCCAGCAGTGTCGGGCAGGGGGGCACCGGGGAGCTGTTTTTT. It is translated as CASSVGQGGTGELFF.

The rearrangement uses TRBV7-3 and TRBJ2-1; no reliable D call. The V end was cut by 2 bases, the J end by 8 bases, with 4 bases between. The CDR3 totals 11 residues. Looked up from germline, CDR1 is SGHTA and CDR2 is FQGTGA. The CDR3 nucleotides are TGTGCCAGCAGCTTAGGCGATGAGCAGTTCTTC. Its protein is CASSLGDEQFF. Complete variable domain (other parts from reference TRBV7-3 and TRBJ2-1): GAGVSQTPSNKVTEKGKYVELRCDPISGHTALYWYRQSLGQGPEFLIYFQGTGAADDSGLPNDRFFAVRPEGSVSTLKIQRTERGDSAVYLCASSLGDEQFFGPGTRLTVL.

The chain has TRBV6-6 and TRBJ2-5; the D gene is possibly TRBD1 (5 bases). The ends were cut back, 2 bases at V and 5 bases at J, with 9 bases in the middle. This CDR3 has 13 amino acids. Germline V gene sequence: CDR1 MNHNY, CDR2 SVGAGI (reference sequence). CDR3 DNA sequence: TGTGCCAGCAGTTACAGGGGTTTGGAGACCCAGTACTTC. Translating it yields CASSYRGLETQYF.

This chain uses TRBV14 with TRBJ2-2; 8 bases are a match to TRBD2. CDR3 length equals 15 residues. The germline V gene has CDR1 SGHDN and CDR2 FVKESK. V lost 5 bases, J lost 5 bases, and 7 bases stayed unmatched. CDR3 amino acids: CASSYSGRRTGELFF. In DNA, the CDR3 is TGTGCCAGCAGCTACAGCGGGAGAAGGACCGGGGAGCTGTTTTTT.

The chain joins TRBV7-2 to TRBJ1-1, with D uncertain. Germline assignment: CDR1 SGHTA and CDR2 FQGNSA. Trimming removed 5 bases from V and 4 bases from J, with 17 bases in between. The length of the CDR3 is 15 residues. Written as DNA, the CDR3 is TGTGCCAGCAGCAAAAGCCGGGTGTTGGGCACTGAAGCTTTCTTT. Encoded protein: CASSKSRVLGTEAFF. The complete variable domain, with remaining parts taken from reference TRBV7-2 and TRBJ1-1, reads GAGVSQSPSNKVTEKGKDVELRCDPISGHTALYWYRQSLGQGLEFLIYFQGNSAPDKSGLPSDRFSAERTGGSVSTLTIQRTQQEDSAVYLCASSKSRVLGTEAFFGQGTRLTVV.

This chain uses TRBV6-5 with TRBJ2-7; D uncertain. CDR1 and CDR2 from the germline V gene are MNHEY and SVGAGI. The CDR3 is 12 amino acids. V dropped 6 bases and J dropped 7 bases, with 13 bases sitting between them. CDR3 nucleotide sequence: TGTGCCAGCAGGGACCGGATTGAAGAGCAGTACTTC. Its protein product is CASRDRIEEQYF.

The V gene is TRBV10-3, the J gene TRBJ1-3; D unresolved. The CDR3 spans 14 residues. Germline V gives CDR1 ENHRY, CDR2 SYGVKD. The V and J ends lost 4 bases and 0 bases respectively, with 7 bases between them. In nucleotides, the CDR3 is TGTGCCATCAGTGTCGGTATCTCTGGAAACACCATATATTTT. It yields the protein CAISVGISGNTIYF.

This chain connects TRBV6-6 to TRBJ2-5, with D perhaps assigned TRBD1 or TRBD2 (5 bases each). Germline CDR1 reads MNHNY; CDR2 reads SVGAGI (reference sequence). The CDR3 totals 13 residues. Deletions cut 6 bases from V and 1 base from J, with 9 bases between. The CDR3 DNA is TGTGCCAGCAGCAGGGACCTCCAAGAGACCCAGTACTTC. It encodes CASSRDLQETQYF.

This chain uses TRBV19 with TRBJ2-6; D is ambiguous. The germline CDR1 and CDR2 sequences are LNHDA and SQIVND (reference sequence). Deletions cut 3 bases from V and 4 bases from J, with 10 bases between. CDR3 length equals 15 residues. CDR3 loop: CASSMWSSGANVLTF. The CDR3 DNA reads TGTGCCAGTAGTATGTGGTCATCCGGGGCCAACGTCCTGACTTTC.

The table lists this clone with a few counts. The CDR3 region has the DNA TGTGCCAGCAGCTTACAGGGGACAGATACGCAGTATTTT. Translating gives CASSLQGTDTQYF. The chain uses TRBV6-4 and TRBJ2-3; TRBD1 matches 7 bases. Germline CDR1 reads MRHNA; CDR2 reads SNTAGT. Trimming removed 6 bases from V and 3 bases from J; junction bases left unmatched: 3. The CDR3 length is 13 residues.

The chain couples TRBV10-3 to TRBJ2-1; D unresolved. The CDR3 has 16 residues. From germline, CDR1 is ENHRY and CDR2 SYGVKD. V lost 0 bases and J 0 bases, leaving 9 bases between the germline ends. Here the CDR3 reads CAISESFGSSYNEQFF. The CDR3 DNA follows: TGTGCCATCAGTGAGTCGTTTGGTAGCTCCTACAATGAGCAGTTCTTC.

The CDR3 DNA reads as TGTGCCATCAGTGGTGGGATCGGAGGGATGGGCAATCAGCCCCAGCATTTT. This gives the protein CAISGGIGGMGNQPQHF. This rearrangement joins TRBV10-3 to TRBJ1-5; D is undetermined. Germline V gives CDR1 ENHRY, CDR2 SYGVKD. Between the trimmed V and J ends, which lost 4 bases and 2 bases, there was a span of 18 bases. This CDR3 region has 17 residues.

The chain combines TRBV27 with TRBJ2-2, with TRBD1 matching 8 bases. Looked up from germline, CDR1 is MNHEY and CDR2 is SMNVEV (reference sequence). CDR3 length: 14 residues. The V segment lost 5 bases and the J segment 6 bases; nucleotides outside the gene matches: 5. The CDR3 region has the DNA TGTGCCAGCAGTCCGCGACAGGGGCCCGGGGAGCTGTTTTTT. Protein: CASSPRQGPGELFF.

The chain recombines TRBV5-4 with TRBJ1-4; D gene ambiguous. V lost 0 bases and J 8 bases, leaving 11 bases between the germline ends. This CDR3 comprises 14 residues. CDR1 and CDR2 (germline): SGHNT, YYREEE (reference sequence). This CDR3 reads CASSLDPGGEKLFF. The DNA for the CDR3 is TGTGCCAGCAGCTTGGATCCGGGAGGCGAAAAACTGTTTTTT.

The chain couples TRBV4-1 to TRBJ1-2, with D tentatively TRBD1 (5 bases). CDR3 length equals 19 residues. V dropped 3 bases and J dropped 0 bases, with 23 bases sitting between them. In germline, CDR1 is MGHRA, CDR2 YSYEKL. CDR3 residues: CASSQAWANRLGTNYGYTF. The CDR3 DNA reads TGCGCCAGCAGCCAGGCCTGGGCGAACAGGCTAGGGACTAACTATGGCTACACCTTC.

The chain uses TRBV29-1 and TRBJ2-2; D is unclear. The CDR3 length is 12 residues. The germline V gene has CDR1 SQVTM and CDR2 ANQGSEA. V gave up 3 bases and J gave up 6 bases, with 8 bases separating them. The CDR3 bases are TGCAGCGTTGACTCTGGAGCCGGGGAGCTGTTTTTT. This gives the protein CSVDSGAGELFF.

The chain carries TRBV19 and TRBJ1-2; D unclear. V lost 1 base to trimming and J lost 7 bases, with 7 bases between them. The CDR3 extends over 12 amino acids. Germline CDR1 is LNHDA and CDR2 is SQIVND (reference sequence). CDR3 nucleotides: TGTGCCAGTAGTATAGGGGAAGTTGGCTACACCTTC. Translating gives CASSIGEVGYTF.

The J gene is TRBJ1-1, the V gene TRBV7-3; D possibly corresponds to TRBD1 (6 bases). V was clipped by 5 bases and J by 0 bases, with 13 bases between them. The germline CDR1 and CDR2 sequences are SGHTA and FQGTGA. CDR3 length: 15 amino acids. The CDR3 loop reads CASSQDRAMNTEAFF. CDR3 nucleotide sequence: TGTGCCAGCAGCCAGGACAGAGCCATGAACACTGAAGCTTTCTTT.